One and the same sample provided the 22 T cell receptor beta chains below, sequenced in a study of PD-L1 blockade in urothelial cancer. Specified time point: peripheral blood 6 weeks after treatment start. Assay: immunoSEQ multiplex PCR; the TCRdb copy retains only in-frame clones and omits some. The sample consists of 80,000 to 95,000 clones, less than 90% of them appearing once. Here the sequenced sample was PBMCs, taken around atezolizumab (anti-PD-L1) treatment. These receptors all stem from a man aged 65 to 85 with urothelial cancer.

The rearrangement joins TRBV6-6 to TRBJ1-1; a possible D gene is TRBD1 (6 bases). Germline-derived CDR1 and CDR2 are MNHNY and SVGAGI (reference sequence). V was cut by 4 bases and J by 2 bases, with 11 bases left in between. This CDR3 has 14 residues. The CDR3 DNA sequence: TGTGCCAGCAGTTCCCAGGGGTTTAACACTGAAGCTTTCTTT. It specifies CASSSQGFNTEAFF.

The chain joins TRBV4-3 to TRBJ2-3; 7 nucleotides align to TRBD2. This CDR3 region has 18 residues. Germline loops: CDR1 LGHNA, CDR2 YSLEER. With V trimmed by 0 bases and J by 0 bases, 9 bases remained unmatched. This CDR3 is CASSQDLGEGPSTDTQYF. For the CDR3, the DNA is TGCGCCAGCAGCCAAGATCTGGGGGAGGGCCCGAGCACAGATACGCAGTATTTT.

The rearrangement joins TRBV7-2 to TRBJ2-7; 10 bases fit TRBD1. This CDR3 comprises 15 residues. Germline lookup yields CDR1 SGHTA and CDR2 FQGNSA. The V segment lost 3 bases and the J segment 2 bases; nucleotides outside the gene matches: 4. This CDR3 is CASSFWTGGTYEQYF. The CDR3 DNA sequence: TGTGCCAGCAGCTTTTGGACAGGGGGGACCTACGAGCAGTACTTC.

There are a few counts of this clone. The chain joins TRBV27 to TRBJ2-7, with 8 bases fitting TRBD1. CDR3 length: 13 residues. Germline CDR1 reads MNHEY; CDR2 reads SMNVEV (reference sequence). V lost 3 bases, J lost 4 bases, and 2 bases stayed unmatched. CDR3 region: CASSFTGGYEQYF. The CDR3 nucleotides are TGTGCCAGCAGTTTTACAGGGGGGTACGAGCAGTACTTC.

The chain links TRBV27 to TRBJ2-7; D is unresolved. The V gene's germline CDR1 is MNHEY and CDR2 SMNVEV (reference sequence). This CDR3 has 15 residues. Deletions cut 6 bases from V and 4 bases from J, with 19 bases between. In nucleotides, the CDR3 is TGTGCCAGCAGCCTAGGCGGCGGCCGTCCGTACGAGCAGTACTTC. This translates into CASSLGGGRPYEQYF.

The chain links TRBV4-1 to TRBJ2-5; D remains ambiguous. The CDR3 runs to 11 residues. From germline, CDR1 is MGHRA and CDR2 YSYEKL. The V and J ends lost 3 bases and 7 bases respectively, with 6 bases between them. In DNA, the CDR3 is TGCGCCAGCAGCCAGCTCGGGACCCAGTACTTC. This translates into CASSQLGTQYF.

This clone was seen a handful of times. The chain recombines TRBV19 with TRBJ1-2; the D gene is possibly TRBD1 (6 bases). V lost 3 bases and J lost 3, with 17 bases in between. Germline values: CDR1 LNHDA, CDR2 SQIVND (reference sequence). The CDR3 sequence is 16 residues long. CDR3 DNA: TGTGCCAGTAGTATCCGGACCTCAGGGGCCGACTATGGCTACACCTTC. This codes for CASSIRTSGADYGYTF.

The rearrangement joins TRBV7-2 to TRBJ1-2, with 12 bases that match TRBD1. CDR3 length equals 15 residues. CDR1 and CDR2 (germline): SGHTA, FQGNSA. Germline trimming cut 1 base from V and 5 bases from J; bases unmatched to any gene: 2. The chain's CDR3 is CASSLGDRGRYGYTF. The CDR3 bases are TGTGCCAGCAGCTTAGGGGACAGGGGGCGGTATGGCTACACCTTC.

V and J are TRBV6-1 and TRBJ1-2; D is undetermined. Trimming left V 4 bases short and J 2 bases short, with 5 bases between. This CDR3 has 12 amino acids. CDR1 and CDR2 (germline): MNHNS, SASEGT. In nucleotides, the CDR3 is TGTGCCAGCAGTGCGGGGAACTATGGCTACACCTTC. Translated: CASSAGNYGYTF.

V usage is TRBV25-1 and J usage is TRBJ1-2, with unresolved D. In germline, CDR1 is MGHDK, CDR2 SYGVNS. The CDR3 is 14 amino acids. V lost 2 bases and J lost 4, with 11 bases in between. CDR3 protein: CASSEGLSGYGYTF. CDR3 nucleotide sequence: TGTGCCAGCAGTGAAGGCCTTTCGGGCTATGGCTACACCTTC.

The chain has TRBV7-3 and TRBJ1-1; D ambiguous. V lost 5 bases, J lost 5 bases, and 12 bases lay in between. Germline-derived CDR1 and CDR2 are SGHTA and FQGTGA. The CDR3 length is 13 residues. Written as DNA, the CDR3 is TGTGCCAGCAGCCCCTACGACGGGACTGAAGCTTTCTTT. Its protein product is CASSPYDGTEAFF.

This sequence joins TRBV6-1 and TRBJ1-2; possibly TRBD1 for D (6 bases). CDR1 and CDR2 (germline): MNHNS, SASEGT. V lost 0 bases and J 7 bases, leaving 15 bases between the germline ends. The CDR3 consists of 15 residues. CDR3 nucleotides: TGTGCCAGCAGTGAAGCTGAGGGGCGAGGGGGTGGCTACACCTTC. Protein product: CASSEAEGRGGGYTF.

The rearrangement uses TRBV19 and TRBJ2-7; TRBD2 aligns across 8 bases. J gave up 5 bases and V 4 bases, and 16 bases lay outside the gene matches. Germline CDR1 and CDR2: LNHDA and SQIVND (reference sequence). This CDR3 spans 17 amino acids. The CDR3 region has the DNA TGTGCCAGTAGTAGGGGGCCCGCGGCGGGGGGACGGGACGAGCAGTACTTC. As protein: CASSRGPAAGGRDEQYF.

Relative to its sample, this clone is medium-sized. This CDR3 is also generated by other DNA sequences in the sample. The chain couples TRBV6-1 to TRBJ2-3; TRBD2 aligns across 14 bases. From germline, CDR1 is MNHNS and CDR2 SASEGT. The CDR3 is 15 amino acids. V lost 4 bases, J lost 4 bases, and 1 base stayed unmatched. CDR3 nucleotide sequence: TGTGCCAGCAGTGGACTAGCGGGAGGGCCAGATACGCAGTATTTT. Amino acid sequence: CASSGLAGGPDTQYF.

The gene calls are TRBV28 and TRBJ1-2; weak D call: TRBD1 (5 bases). Germline V gives CDR1 MDHEN, CDR2 SYDVKM. The length of the CDR3 is 16 residues. V shed 1 base and J shed 3 bases, with 15 bases lying between them. CDR3 sequence: CASSLSGGYLDYGYTF. For the CDR3, the DNA is TGTGCCAGCAGTTTATCCGGGGGTTACTTGGACTATGGCTACACCTTC.

Of note for this clone: One end of the junction is discordant with germline, which a read error may explain. The chain employs TRBV6-6 and TRBJ2-3; D ambiguous. Germline lookup yields CDR1 MNHNY and CDR2 SVGAGI (reference sequence). The CDR3 length is 11 residues. The CDR3 spells CASSYSMLPVF. CDR3 nucleotides: TGTGCCAGCAGTTACTCGATGTTGCCAGTTTTT.

The V and J genes are TRBV7-6 and TRBJ1-2; 9 bases fit TRBD1. The CDR3 length is 14 residues. The trim removed 5 bases at V and 4 bases at J, leaving 5 bases unmatched. The germline V gene encodes CDR1 SGHVS and CDR2 FNYEAQ. The CDR3 coding sequence is TGTGCCAGCAGCCAGGACAGGGGTCCCTATGGCTACACCTTC. This sequence encodes CASSQDRGPYGYTF. Combining the CDR3 with reference TRBV7-6 and TRBJ1-2 gives the whole variable domain GAGVSQSPRYKVTKRGQDVALRCDPISGHVSLYWYRQALGQGPEFLTYFNYEAQQDKSGLPNDRFSAERPEGSISTLTIQRTEQRDSAMYRCASSQDRGPYGYTFGSGTRLTVV.

The V call is TRBV7-6, the J call TRBJ1-1; 8 nucleotides line up with TRBD1. The germline V gene has CDR1 SGHVS and CDR2 FNYEAQ. After removal of 5 bases from V and 1 base from J, the junction contained 3 bases not matched to a gene. The CDR3 consists of 14 residues. The CDR3 bases are TGTGCCAGCAGCCTGGGACAGGAGAACACTGAAGCTTTCTTT. It is translated as CASSLGQENTEAFF.

The V gene is TRBV10-1, the J gene TRBJ2-2; weak D call: TRBD2 (6 bases). V dropped 4 bases and J dropped 7 bases, with 13 bases sitting between them. CDR3 length: 14 residues. Per the germline V gene, CDR1 is WNHNN and CDR2 is SYGVQD (reference sequence). The CDR3 region is CASSVTQGGGELFF. CDR3 in DNA: TGCGCCAGCAGTGTGACCCAGGGAGGCGGGGAGCTGTTTTTT.

This rearrangement joins TRBV30 to TRBJ2-1; TRBD2 matches at 12 bases. Germline assignment: CDR1 GTSNPN and CDR2 SVGIG (reference sequence). CDR3 length equals 16 residues. V shed 2 bases and J 3 bases; nucleotides not matched to a gene: 5. This CDR3 is CAWSRGLAGDYNEQFF. As DNA, the CDR3 is TGTGCCTGGAGTCGGGGACTAGCGGGTGACTACAATGAGCAGTTCTTC.

V gene TRBV9 combines with J gene TRBJ2-1; a possible D gene is TRBD2 (6 bases). The CDR3 covers 17 residues. Germline CDR1 SGDLS, CDR2 YYNGEE. Trimming removed 3 bases at V and 6 bases at J, with 22 bases between. CDR3 amino acids: CASSDRGSGYYSNEQFF. The CDR3 coding sequence is TGTGCCAGCAGCGATAGGGGTAGCGGATATTATTCCAATGAGCAGTTCTTC.

This chain connects TRBV19 to TRBJ1-2; D possibly corresponds to TRBD1 (5 bases). V lost 5 bases to trimming and J lost 3 bases, with 13 bases between them. This CDR3 is 14 amino acids long. The germline V gene encodes CDR1 LNHDA and CDR2 SQIVND (reference sequence). As DNA, the CDR3 is TGTGCCAGTAGTCGCGACAGAGCCCACTATGGCTACACCTTC. Protein product: CASSRDRAHYGYTF.